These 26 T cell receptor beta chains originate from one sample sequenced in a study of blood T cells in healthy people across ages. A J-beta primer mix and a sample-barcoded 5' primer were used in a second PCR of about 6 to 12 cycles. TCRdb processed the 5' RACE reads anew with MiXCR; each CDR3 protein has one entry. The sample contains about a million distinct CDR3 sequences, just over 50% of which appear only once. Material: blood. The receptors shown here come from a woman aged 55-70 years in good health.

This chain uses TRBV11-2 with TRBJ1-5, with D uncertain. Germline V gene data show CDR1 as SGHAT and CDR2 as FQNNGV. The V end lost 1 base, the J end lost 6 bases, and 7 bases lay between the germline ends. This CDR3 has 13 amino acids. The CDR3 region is CASSLGWGQPQHF. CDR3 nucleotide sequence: TGTGCCAGCAGCTTAGGGTGGGGTCAGCCCCAGCATTTT.

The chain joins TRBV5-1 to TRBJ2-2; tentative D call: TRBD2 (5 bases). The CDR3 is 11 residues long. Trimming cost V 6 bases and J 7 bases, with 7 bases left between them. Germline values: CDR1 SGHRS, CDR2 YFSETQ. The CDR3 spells CASMEVGELFF. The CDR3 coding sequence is TGCGCCAGCATGGAGGTCGGGGAGCTGTTTTTT.

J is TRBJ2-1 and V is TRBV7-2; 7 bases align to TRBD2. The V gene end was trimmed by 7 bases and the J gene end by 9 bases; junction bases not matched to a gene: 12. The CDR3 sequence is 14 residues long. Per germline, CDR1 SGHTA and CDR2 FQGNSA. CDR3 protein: CASNVMRESGEQFF. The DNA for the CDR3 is TGTGCCAGCAACGTAATGCGGGAGTCTGGTGAGCAGTTCTTC.

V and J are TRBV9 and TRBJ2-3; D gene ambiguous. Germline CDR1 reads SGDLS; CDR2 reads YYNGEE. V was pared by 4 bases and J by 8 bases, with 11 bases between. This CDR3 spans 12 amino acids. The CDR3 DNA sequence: TGTGCCAGCAGCCCCGCGGATGGTACGCAGTATTTT. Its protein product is CASSPADGTQYF.

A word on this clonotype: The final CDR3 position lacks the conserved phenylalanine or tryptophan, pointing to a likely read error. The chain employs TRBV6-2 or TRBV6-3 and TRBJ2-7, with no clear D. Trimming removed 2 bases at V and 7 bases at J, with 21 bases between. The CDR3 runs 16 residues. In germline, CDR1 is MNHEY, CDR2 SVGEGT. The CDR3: CASSYEGLVERNEQYC. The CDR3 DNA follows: TGTGCCAGCAGTTACGAAGGTCTAGTTGAGAGGAATGAGCAGTACTGC.

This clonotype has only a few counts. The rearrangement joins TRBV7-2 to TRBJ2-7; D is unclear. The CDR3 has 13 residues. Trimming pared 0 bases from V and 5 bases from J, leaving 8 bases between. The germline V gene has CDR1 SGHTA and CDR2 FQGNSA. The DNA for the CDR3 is TGTGCCAGCAGCTTAGCGTACTGGGACGAGCAGTACTTC. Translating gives CASSLAYWDEQYF.

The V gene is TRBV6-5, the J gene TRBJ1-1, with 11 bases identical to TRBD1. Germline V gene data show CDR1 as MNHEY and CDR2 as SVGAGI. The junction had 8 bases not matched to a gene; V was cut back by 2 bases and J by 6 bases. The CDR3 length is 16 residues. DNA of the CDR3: TGTGCCAGCAGTTACGCATCCGGGACAGGGGGGGCTGAAGCTTTCTTT. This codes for CASSYASGTGGAEAFF.

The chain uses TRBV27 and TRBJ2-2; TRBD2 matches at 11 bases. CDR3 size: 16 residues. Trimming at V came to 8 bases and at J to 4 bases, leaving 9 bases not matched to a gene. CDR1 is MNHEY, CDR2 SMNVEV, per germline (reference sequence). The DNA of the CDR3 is TGTGCCAGCGGGGAGCCTAGCGGGAGGCCCACCGGGGAGCTGTTTTTT. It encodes CASGEPSGRPTGELFF.

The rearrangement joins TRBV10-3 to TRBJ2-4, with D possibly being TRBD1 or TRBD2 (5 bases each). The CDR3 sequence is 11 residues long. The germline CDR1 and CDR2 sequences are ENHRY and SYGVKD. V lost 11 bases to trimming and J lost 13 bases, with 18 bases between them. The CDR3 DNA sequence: TGTGCCGTCGGGGCAGGAAATATCCAGTACTTC. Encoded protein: CAVGAGNIQYF.

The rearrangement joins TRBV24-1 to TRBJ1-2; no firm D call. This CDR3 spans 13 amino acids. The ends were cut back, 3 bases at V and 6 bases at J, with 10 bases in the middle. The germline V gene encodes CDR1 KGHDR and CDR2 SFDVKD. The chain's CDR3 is CATSDRSAHGYTF. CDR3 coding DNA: TGTGCCACCAGTGATCGCTCAGCCCATGGCTACACCTTC.

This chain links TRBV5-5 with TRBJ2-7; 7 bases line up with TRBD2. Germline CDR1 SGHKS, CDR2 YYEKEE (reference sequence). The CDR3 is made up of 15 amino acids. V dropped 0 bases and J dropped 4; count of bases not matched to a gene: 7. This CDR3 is CASSLAAGKGYEQYF. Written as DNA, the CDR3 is TGTGCCAGCAGCTTGGCAGCGGGAAAGGGATACGAGCAGTACTTC. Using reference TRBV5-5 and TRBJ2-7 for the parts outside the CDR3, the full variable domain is DAGVTQSPTHLIKTRGQQVTLRCSPISGHKSVSWYQQVLGQGPQFIFQYYEKEERGRGNFPDRFSARQFPNYSSELNVNALLLGDSALYLCASSLAAGKGYEQYFGPGTRLTVT.

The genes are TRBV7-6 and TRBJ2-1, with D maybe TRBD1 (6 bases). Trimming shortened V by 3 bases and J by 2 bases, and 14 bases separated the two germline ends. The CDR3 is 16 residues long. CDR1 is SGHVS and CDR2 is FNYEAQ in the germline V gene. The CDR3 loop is CASSLGAGPAYNEQFF. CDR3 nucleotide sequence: TGTGCCAGCAGCTTGGGGGCGGGTCCAGCCTACAATGAGCAGTTCTTC.

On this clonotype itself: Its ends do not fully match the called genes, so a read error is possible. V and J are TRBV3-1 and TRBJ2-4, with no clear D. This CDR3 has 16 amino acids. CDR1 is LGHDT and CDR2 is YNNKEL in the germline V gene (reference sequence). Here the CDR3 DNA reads TGTGCCAGCAGCCAAGCCGCGGCTTCCGCCAAAAACATTCGGTACTTC. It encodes CASSQAAASAKNIRYF. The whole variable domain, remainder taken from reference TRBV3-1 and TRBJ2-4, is DTAVSQTPKYLVTQMGNDKSIKCEQNLGHDTMYWYKQDSKKFLKIMFSYNNKELIINETVPNRFSPKSPDKAHLNLHINSLELGDSAVYFCASSQAAASAKNIRYFGAGTRLSVL.

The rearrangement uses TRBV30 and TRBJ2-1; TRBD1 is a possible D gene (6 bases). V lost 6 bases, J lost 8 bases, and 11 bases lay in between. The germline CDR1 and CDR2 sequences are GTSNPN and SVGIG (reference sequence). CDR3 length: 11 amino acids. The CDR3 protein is CACQGSDEQFF. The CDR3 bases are TGTGCCTGCCAGGGGAGCGATGAGCAGTTCTTC.

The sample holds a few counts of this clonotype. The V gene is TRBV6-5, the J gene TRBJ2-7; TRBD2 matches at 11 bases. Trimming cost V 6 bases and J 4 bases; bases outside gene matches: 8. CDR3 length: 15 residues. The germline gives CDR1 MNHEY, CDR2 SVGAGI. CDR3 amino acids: CASSRSLAGGYEQYF. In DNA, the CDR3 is TGTGCCAGCAGCCGTTCCCTAGCGGGAGGATACGAGCAGTACTTC.

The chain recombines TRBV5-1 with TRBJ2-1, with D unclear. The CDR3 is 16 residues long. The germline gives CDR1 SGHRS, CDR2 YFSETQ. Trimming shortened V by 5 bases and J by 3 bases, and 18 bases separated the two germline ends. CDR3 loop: CASRAKESSDYNEQFF. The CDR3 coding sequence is TGCGCCAGCAGGGCCAAGGAGAGCTCCGACTACAATGAGCAGTTCTTC.

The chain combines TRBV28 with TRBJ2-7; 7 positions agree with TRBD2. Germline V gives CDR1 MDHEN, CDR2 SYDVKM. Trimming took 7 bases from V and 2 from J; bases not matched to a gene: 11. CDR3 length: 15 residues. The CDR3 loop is CASNTSGRDPYEQYF. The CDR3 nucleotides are TGTGCCAGCAATACTAGTGGGAGGGACCCCTACGAGCAGTACTTC.

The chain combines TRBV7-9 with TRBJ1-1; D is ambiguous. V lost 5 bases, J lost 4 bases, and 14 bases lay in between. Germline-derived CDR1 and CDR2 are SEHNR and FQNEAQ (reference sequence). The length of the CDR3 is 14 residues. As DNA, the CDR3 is TGTGCCAGCAGCCCCGGAGAATGGGGCACTGAAGCTTTCTTT. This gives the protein CASSPGEWGTEAFF. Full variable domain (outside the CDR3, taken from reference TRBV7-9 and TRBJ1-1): DTGVSQNPRHKITKRGQNVTFRCDPISEHNRLYWYRQTLGQGPEFLTYFQNEAQLEKSRLLSDRFSAERPKGSFSTLEIQRTEQGDSAMYLCASSPGEWGTEAFFGQGTRLTVV.

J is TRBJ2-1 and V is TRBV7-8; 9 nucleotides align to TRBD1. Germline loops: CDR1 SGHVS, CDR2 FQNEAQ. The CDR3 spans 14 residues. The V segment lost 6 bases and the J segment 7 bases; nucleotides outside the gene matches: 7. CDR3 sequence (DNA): TGTGCCAGCAGATTCCGGGACAGGGCGAATGAGCAGTTCTTC. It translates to CASRFRDRANEQFF.

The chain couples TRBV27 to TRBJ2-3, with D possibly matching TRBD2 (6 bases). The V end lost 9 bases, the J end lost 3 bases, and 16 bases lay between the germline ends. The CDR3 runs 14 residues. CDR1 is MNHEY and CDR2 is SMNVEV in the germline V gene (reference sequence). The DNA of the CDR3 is TGTGCCAGTCACCAGGGACTCCCAACAGATACGCAGTATTTT. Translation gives CASHQGLPTDTQYF.

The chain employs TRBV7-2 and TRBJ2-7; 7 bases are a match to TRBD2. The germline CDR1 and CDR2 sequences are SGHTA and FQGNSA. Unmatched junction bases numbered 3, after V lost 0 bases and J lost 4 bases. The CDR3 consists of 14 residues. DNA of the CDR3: TGTGCCAGCAGCTTAGCAGTGGGAGGGTACGAGCAGTACTTC. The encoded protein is CASSLAVGGYEQYF.

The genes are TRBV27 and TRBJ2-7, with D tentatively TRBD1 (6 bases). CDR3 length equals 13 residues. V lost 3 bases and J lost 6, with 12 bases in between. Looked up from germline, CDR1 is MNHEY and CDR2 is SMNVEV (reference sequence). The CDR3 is CASSFSGAFEQYF. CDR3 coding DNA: TGTGCCAGCAGTTTCTCAGGGGCATTCGAGCAGTACTTC.

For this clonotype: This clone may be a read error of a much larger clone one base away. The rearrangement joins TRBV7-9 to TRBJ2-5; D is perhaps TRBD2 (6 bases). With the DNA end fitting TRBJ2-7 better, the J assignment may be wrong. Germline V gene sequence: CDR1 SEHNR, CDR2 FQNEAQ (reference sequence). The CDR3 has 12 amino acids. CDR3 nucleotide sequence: TGTTCCAGCAGCTTAATGGGGGGCGAGCAGTACTTC. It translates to CSSSLMGGEQYF.

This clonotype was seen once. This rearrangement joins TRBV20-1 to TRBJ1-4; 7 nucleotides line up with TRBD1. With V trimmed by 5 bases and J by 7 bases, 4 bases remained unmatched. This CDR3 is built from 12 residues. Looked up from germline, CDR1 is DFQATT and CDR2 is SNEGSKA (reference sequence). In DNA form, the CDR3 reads TGCAGTGCTTTGACAGGGACTGAAAAACTGTTTTTT. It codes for CSALTGTEKLFF.

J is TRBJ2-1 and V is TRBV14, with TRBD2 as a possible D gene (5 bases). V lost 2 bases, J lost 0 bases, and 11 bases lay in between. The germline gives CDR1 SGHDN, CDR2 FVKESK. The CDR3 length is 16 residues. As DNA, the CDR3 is TGTGCCAGCAGCCAATTTCGGGGAAGCTCCTACAATGAGCAGTTCTTC. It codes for CASSQFRGSSYNEQFF.

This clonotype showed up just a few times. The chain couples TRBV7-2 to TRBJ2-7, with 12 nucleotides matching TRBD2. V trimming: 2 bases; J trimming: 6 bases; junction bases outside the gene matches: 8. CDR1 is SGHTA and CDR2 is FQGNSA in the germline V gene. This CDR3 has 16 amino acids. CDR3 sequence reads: CASSLRTSGITGEQYF. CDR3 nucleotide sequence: TGTGCCAGCAGCTTAAGGACTAGCGGGATTACGGGCGAGCAGTACTTC.